A single sample gave rise to the 6 T cell receptor beta chains below, sequenced in a study of blood T cell repertoires in COVID-19. Using immunoSEQ multiplex PCR, the repertoire was profiled, and TCRdb retains in-frame clones only, with some absent. Among a few hundred thousand clones listed, more than 70% were seen once. The sequenced sample consisted of peripheral blood. All receptors derive from a woman aged 25 to 39 with COVID-19, enrolled during active disease.

Turning to this clone: One end of the junction does not line up with germline, which may come from a read error. The V and J genes are TRBV7-7 and TRBJ2-5; 7 bases align to TRBD2. From germline, CDR1 is SSHAT and CDR2 FNYEAQ (reference sequence). The CDR3 is 14 amino acids. CDR3 nucleotides: TGTGCTAGCAGCTTGACGGGGGGACAAGAGACCCAGTACTTC. This gives the protein CASSLTGGQETQYF.

This rearrangement joins TRBV5-6 to TRBJ2-1; D gene unclear. Trimming cost V 3 bases and J 0 bases, with 10 bases left between them. CDR3 size: 15 residues. CDR1 is SGHDT, CDR2 YYEEEE, per germline. CDR3 sequence (DNA): TGTGCCAGCAGCTATTATATGAGCTCCTACAATGAGCAGTTCTTC. The encoded protein is CASSYYMSSYNEQFF.

The genes are TRBV10-2 and TRBJ2-1, with 8 positions matching TRBD2. Germline assignment: CDR1 WSHSY and CDR2 SAAADI. The CDR3 spans 16 residues. Unmatched junction bases numbered 10, after V lost 4 bases and J lost 5 bases. The CDR3 DNA reads as TGCGCCAGCAGTGTTAGCGGGAAGAATGAGGACAATGAGCAGTTCTTC. Translating gives CASSVSGKNEDNEQFF.

The gene calls are TRBV5-8 and TRBJ2-7, with 7 bases matching TRBD1. Unmatched junction bases numbered 15, after V lost 3 bases and J lost 0 bases. The CDR3 has 18 amino acids. The germline V gene encodes CDR1 SGHTS and CDR2 YDEGEE. CDR3 residues: CASSSLLRTGSSSYEQYF. The CDR3 DNA reads TGTGCCAGCAGCTCTTTGCTTAGGACAGGATCAAGCTCCTACGAGCAGTACTTC.

With regard to this clone: The junction differs from germline at one of its ends, possibly a read error. For the CDR3, the DNA is TGTGCTAGCAGTACTAGCGGGGGGCCTGCGAACACCGGGGAGCTGTTTTTT. This encodes CASSTSGGPANTGELFF. The V gene is TRBV7-7, the J gene TRBJ2-2, with 12 bases identical to TRBD2. There are 17 residues in the CDR3. Per germline, CDR1 SSHAT and CDR2 FNYEAQ (reference sequence).

The J gene is TRBJ1-2, the V gene TRBV18, with 7 bases matching TRBD1. Germline CDR1 and CDR2: KGHSH and LQKENI. V shed 1 base, J shed 0 bases, and the junction held 5 bases outside the gene matches. The CDR3 is made up of 16 amino acids. The CDR3: CASSPQAQGANYGYTF. CDR3 DNA sequence: TGTGCCAGCTCACCACAAGCCCAGGGGGCTAACTATGGCTACACCTTC. Combining the CDR3 with reference TRBV18 and TRBJ1-2 gives the whole variable domain NAGVMQNPRHLVRRRGQEARLRCSPMKGHSHVYWYRQLPEEGLKFMVYLQKENIIDESGMPKERFSAEFPKEGPSILRIQQVVRGDSAAYFCASSPQAQGANYGYTFGSGTRLTVV.